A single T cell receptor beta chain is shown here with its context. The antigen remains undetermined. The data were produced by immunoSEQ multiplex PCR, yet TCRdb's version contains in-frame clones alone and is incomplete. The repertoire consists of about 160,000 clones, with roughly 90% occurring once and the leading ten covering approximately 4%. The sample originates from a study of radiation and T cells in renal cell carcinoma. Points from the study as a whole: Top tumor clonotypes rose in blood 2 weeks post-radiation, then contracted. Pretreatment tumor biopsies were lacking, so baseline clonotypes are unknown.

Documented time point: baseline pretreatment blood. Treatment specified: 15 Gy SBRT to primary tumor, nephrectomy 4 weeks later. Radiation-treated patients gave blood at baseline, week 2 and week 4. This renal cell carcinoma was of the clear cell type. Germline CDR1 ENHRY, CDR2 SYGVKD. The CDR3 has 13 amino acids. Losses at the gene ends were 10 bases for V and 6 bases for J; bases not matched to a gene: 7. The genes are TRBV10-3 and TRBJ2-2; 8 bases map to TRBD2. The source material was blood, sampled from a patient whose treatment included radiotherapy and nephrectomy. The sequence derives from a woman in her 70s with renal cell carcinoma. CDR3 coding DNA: TGTGCCACCCTCGGACTAGCCGCCGGGGAGCTGTTTTTT. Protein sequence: CATLGLAAGELFF.